This entry lists 7 T cell receptor beta chains sequenced from one sample in a study of cytomegalovirus exposure and HLA in healthy donors. The PCR had 60 Vbeta and 13 Jbeta primers. The data were produced by immunoSEQ multiplex PCR, yet TCRdb's version contains in-frame clones alone and is incomplete. The sample includes about 160,000 clones, about 71% of them seen just once. The specimen sequenced was PBMCs. Receptors were obtained from a woman between 25 and 40 years old in good health and CMV-seronegative.

This chain connects TRBV5-4 to TRBJ2-1; 7 nucleotides line up with TRBD1. J was trimmed by 4 bases and V by 5 bases; bases with no gene match: 12. The CDR3 runs to 16 residues. Germline V gene lookup returns CDR1 SGHNT and CDR2 YYREEE (reference sequence). CDR3 coding DNA: TGTGCCAGCAGTCCCACGGGACAGAGAAAATACAATGAGCAGTTCTTC. Amino acid sequence: CASSPTGQRKYNEQFF.

The chain couples TRBV7-9 to TRBJ2-3; 8 bases are a match to TRBD1. The CDR3 contains 14 residues. Germline CDR1 reads SEHNR; CDR2 reads FQNEAQ (reference sequence). Trimming removed 5 bases from V and 4 bases from J; junction bases left unmatched: 5. The CDR3 sequence is CASSIGQGSDTQYF. CDR3 in DNA: TGTGCCAGCAGCATAGGACAGGGTTCAGATACGCAGTATTTT.

This clone is a singleton in its sample. This chain uses TRBV19 with TRBJ1-1; 7 bases align to TRBD1. The CDR3 is 15 amino acids. With V trimmed by 7 bases and J by 1 base, 9 bases remained unmatched. The V gene's germline CDR1 is LNHDA and CDR2 SQIVND (reference sequence). CDR3 DNA sequence: TGTGCCAGTACCTTGACGCGGACAGGGAACACTGAAGCTTTCTTT. Amino acids: CASTLTRTGNTEAFF.

The chain joins TRBV28 to TRBJ1-5; 7 bases are shared with TRBD1. The germline V gene has CDR1 MDHEN and CDR2 SYDVKM. The CDR3 consists of 14 residues. The V segment lost 8 bases and the J segment 7 bases; nucleotides outside the gene matches: 11. For the CDR3, the DNA is TGTGCCAGCGGTAGGGGACAGTTCGACCAGCCCCAGCATTTT. It specifies CASGRGQFDQPQHF.

The chain joins TRBV14 to TRBJ2-1; 8 nucleotides agree with TRBD2. With 1 base clipped from V and 0 bases from J, the junction kept 11 bases outside the gene matches. Germline V gene data show CDR1 as SGHDN and CDR2 as FVKESK. The CDR3 extends over 19 amino acids. This CDR3 is CASSQGPRLGGASYNEQFF. CDR3 bases: TGTGCCAGCAGCCAAGGGCCTCGCCTCGGGGGGGCCTCCTACAATGAGCAGTTCTTC. Based on the CDR3 plus reference TRBV14 and TRBJ2-1, the full variable domain is EAGVTQFPSHSVIEKGQTVTLRCDPISGHDNLYWYRRVMGKEIKFLLHFVKESKQDESGMPNNRFLAERTGGTYSTLKVQPAELEDSGVYFCASSQGPRLGGASYNEQFFGPGTRLTVL.

The CDR3 DNA follows: TGTGCCAGCAGTGACGGGACTAGCGCCTACTACGAGCAGTACTTC. Its translation is CASSDGTSAYYEQYF. The V and J genes are TRBV6-6 and TRBJ2-7; TRBD2 agrees at 10 bases. CDR1 is MNHNY and CDR2 is SVGAGI in the germline V gene (reference sequence). The ends lost 5 bases at V and 3 bases at J; junction bases unmatched: 7. The CDR3 is 15 residues long.

CDR3 region: CATRLAGNSYNEQFF. CDR3 in DNA: TGTGCCACCAGACTAGCGGGCAACTCCTACAATGAGCAGTTCTTC. This rearrangement joins TRBV15 to TRBJ2-1, with 9 bases lining up with TRBD2. Germline V gene sequence: CDR1 LNHNV, CDR2 YYDKDF (reference sequence). There are 15 residues in the CDR3. V gave up 6 bases and J gave up 0 bases; unmatched junction bases: 3. Complete variable domain (other parts from reference TRBV15 and TRBJ2-1): DAMVIQNPRYQVTQFGKPVTLSCSQTLNHNVMYWYQQKSSQAPKLLFHYYDKDFNNEADTPDNFQSRRPNTSFCFLDIRSPGLGDTAMYLCATRLAGNSYNEQFFGPGTRLTVL.